This is a list of T cell receptor beta chains from one sample in a study of T cells after yellow fever vaccination. TCRdb used MiXCR to reprocess the 5' RACE reads, holding one entry per CDR3 protein. The table has about 140,000 distinct CDR3 sequences, under 7% seen once. The sample consisted of CD4+ T cells sorted from PBMCs, taken 10 days after the yellow fever booster vaccination. The receptor set was obtained from a man in his thirties or forties who received the YFV17D yellow fever vaccine. Each CDR3 is given with its conserved first and last residue. The D gene is left open where the match is weak. Where a row states a size, it is once, few, many or the class of an expanded clone; other rows omit it.

cdr3_nt: TGTGCCAGCAGACCCCAGGCCAGGGAGCCGTACTTC
cdr3_aa: CASRPQAREPYF
v_call: TRBV28
d_call: NA
j_call: TRBJ2-7
cdr3_length: 12
clone_size: many

cdr3_nt: TGTGCCAGTAGACCGGGGAGCTCCTACGAGCAGTACTTC
cdr3_aa: CASRPGSSYEQYF
v_call: TRBV19
d_call: NA
j_call: TRBJ2-7
cdr3_length: 13
clone_size: many

cdr3_nt: TGTGCCAGTTCGGGACAGGGGGCGACCGGGGAGCTGTTTTTT
cdr3_aa: CASSGQGATGELFF
v_call: TRBV12-3/TRBV12-4
d_call: TRBD1
j_call: TRBJ2-2
cdr3_length: 14
clone_size: many

cdr3_nt: TGTGCCAGCAGCTTGCTCGCTCAGGGGGGGATAGCCAAAAACATTCAGTACTTC
cdr3_aa: CASSLLAQGGIAKNIQYF
v_call: TRBV11-2
d_call: NA
j_call: TRBJ2-4
cdr3_length: 18
clone_size: many

cdr3_nt: TGTGCCAGCAGCCCAGGAGGGCCGGCTGAGCAGTTCTTC
cdr3_aa: CASSPGGPAEQFF
v_call: TRBV6-4
d_call: NA
j_call: TRBJ2-1
cdr3_length: 13
clone_size: many

cdr3_nt: TGTGCCAGCAGCTCCCTAATGACTAGCGGGAGATTGAACACCGGGGAGCTGTTTTTT
cdr3_aa: CASSSLMTSGRLNTGELFF
v_call: TRBV5-6
d_call: TRBD2
j_call: TRBJ2-2
cdr3_length: 19
clone_size: few

cdr3_nt: TGTGCCAGCAGCTTAGTGATTACTGAAGCTTTCTTT
cdr3_aa: CASSLVITEAFF
v_call: TRBV7-9
d_call: NA
j_call: TRBJ1-1
cdr3_length: 12
clone_size: many

cdr3_nt: TGTGCCAGCAGTTCGACAGGGGACACTGAAGCTTTCTTT
cdr3_aa: CASSSTGDTEAFF
v_call: TRBV12-3/TRBV12-4
d_call: TRBD1
j_call: TRBJ1-1
cdr3_length: 13
clone_size: many

cdr3_nt: TGCGCCAGCAGCCAAGTTCGGGGGACTCAGCCCCAGCATTTT
cdr3_aa: CASSQVRGTQPQHF
v_call: TRBV4-1
d_call: NA
j_call: TRBJ1-5
cdr3_length: 14
clone_size: many

cdr3_nt: TGTGCCAGCTCACCACCGGTGGGGGTTGGGGCCAACGTCCTGACTTTC
cdr3_aa: CASSPPVGVGANVLTF
v_call: TRBV18
d_call: NA
j_call: TRBJ2-6
cdr3_length: 16
clone_size: many

cdr3_nt: TGCAGCGTTGGCACCAGGGGTCAGAACACCGGGGAGCTGTTTTTT
cdr3_aa: CSVGTRGQNTGELFF
v_call: TRBV29-1
d_call: NA
j_call: TRBJ2-2
cdr3_length: 15
clone_size: many

cdr3_nt: TGTGCCATCAGCGGACTAGCGGGAGGACGCCGAGCAGATACGCAGTATTTT
cdr3_aa: CAISGLAGGRRADTQYF
v_call: TRBV10-3
d_call: TRBD2
j_call: TRBJ2-3
cdr3_length: 17
clone_size: many

cdr3_nt: TGCGCCAGCAGCAGTGGCGGGACAGCGACGGGTGAGCAGTACTTC
cdr3_aa: CASSSGGTATGEQYF
v_call: TRBV5-1
d_call: NA
j_call: TRBJ2-7
cdr3_length: 15
clone_size: few

cdr3_nt: TGTGCCAGCAGTACTGCACCGGGACTAGCGGACGAGCAGTACTTC
cdr3_aa: CASSTAPGLADEQYF
v_call: TRBV7-2
d_call: TRBD2
j_call: TRBJ2-7
cdr3_length: 15
clone_size: many

cdr3_nt: TGTGCCAGTAGTACGGGACTAGCGGGGGGAAATGAGCAGTTCTTC
cdr3_aa: CASSTGLAGGNEQFF
v_call: TRBV19
d_call: TRBD2
j_call: TRBJ2-1
cdr3_length: 15
clone_size: few

cdr3_nt: TGTGCCACCAGTGATTACGGGACTGCGAACACCGGGGAGCTGTTTTTT
cdr3_aa: CATSDYGTANTGELFF
v_call: TRBV24-1
d_call: NA
j_call: TRBJ2-2
cdr3_length: 16
clone_size: NA

cdr3_nt: TGTGCCAGTAGGCAGACAGGGGGGAGCAATCAGCCCCAGCATTTT
cdr3_aa: CASRQTGGSNQPQHF
v_call: TRBV19
d_call: TRBD1
j_call: TRBJ1-5
cdr3_length: 15
clone_size: NA

cdr3_nt: TGTGCCAGCAGCTTAGAGAGGGCCACCGGGGAGCTGTTTTTT
cdr3_aa: CASSLERATGELFF
v_call: TRBV7-2
d_call: NA
j_call: TRBJ2-2
cdr3_length: 14
clone_size: NA

cdr3_nt: TGCAGTGCTGTTTACGGGATAGACTCCTACGAGCAGTACTTC
cdr3_aa: CSAVYGIDSYEQYF
v_call: TRBV20-1
d_call: NA
j_call: TRBJ2-7
cdr3_length: 14
clone_size: many

cdr3_nt: TGTGCCAGCAGCCAAATTCCGGGTGAGCAGTTCTTC
cdr3_aa: CASSQIPGEQFF
v_call: TRBV14
d_call: NA
j_call: TRBJ2-1
cdr3_length: 12
clone_size: many

cdr3_nt: TGTGCCAGCAGTTCAGTAGATTGGTCCTACAATGAGCAGTTCTTC
cdr3_aa: CASSSVDWSYNEQFF
v_call: TRBV11-2
d_call: NA
j_call: TRBJ2-1
cdr3_length: 15
clone_size: NA

cdr3_nt: TGTGCCAGCACCCTTGACAGTGGCCCCTACAATGAGCAGTTCTTC
cdr3_aa: CASTLDSGPYNEQFF
v_call: TRBV12-3/TRBV12-4
d_call: NA
j_call: TRBJ2-1
cdr3_length: 15
clone_size: many

cdr3_nt: TGCGCCAGCAGCCAAGATTGGGGAGACACTGGAAACACCATATATTTT
cdr3_aa: CASSQDWGDTGNTIYF
v_call: TRBV4-3
d_call: NA
j_call: TRBJ1-3
cdr3_length: 16
clone_size: many

cdr3_nt: TGCAGTGCTAGTCAGGACAGATCCTACGAGCAGTACTTC
cdr3_aa: CSASQDRSYEQYF
v_call: TRBV20-1
d_call: NA
j_call: TRBJ2-7
cdr3_length: 13
clone_size: many

cdr3_nt: TGTGCCAGCAGCGGCGGGGCGCAGGGGGCGAGGAGAACTGAAGCTTTCTTT
cdr3_aa: CASSGGAQGARRTEAFF
v_call: TRBV9
d_call: TRBD1
j_call: TRBJ1-1
cdr3_length: 17
clone_size: many

cdr3_nt: TGTGCCAGCAGAGTATCCGCCCTACACGAGCAGTACTTC
cdr3_aa: CASRVSALHEQYF
v_call: TRBV6-2/TRBV6-3
d_call: NA
j_call: TRBJ2-7
cdr3_length: 13
clone_size: many

cdr3_nt: TGCGCCAGCAGCCTGGACTATCAAGAGACCCAGTACTTC
cdr3_aa: CASSLDYQETQYF
v_call: TRBV5-1
d_call: NA
j_call: TRBJ2-5
cdr3_length: 13
clone_size: many

cdr3_nt: TGTGCCAGCTCAGGGGATACGCAGTATTTT
cdr3_aa: CASSGDTQYF
v_call: TRBV18
d_call: NA
j_call: TRBJ2-3
cdr3_length: 10
clone_size: NA

cdr3_nt: TGTGCCTGGAGTGTACACGGGAAAAACATTCAGTACTTC
cdr3_aa: CAWSVHGKNIQYF
v_call: TRBV30
d_call: NA
j_call: TRBJ2-4
cdr3_length: 13
clone_size: NA

cdr3_nt: TGTGCCAGCAGAAATCAGAGGACAGGGGGCGGCTACGAGCAGTACTTC
cdr3_aa: CASRNQRTGGGYEQYF
v_call: TRBV28
d_call: TRBD1
j_call: TRBJ2-7
cdr3_length: 16
clone_size: many

cdr3_nt: TGCAGTGCTAGGGGAACAGCTTACTCCTACGAGCAGTACTTC
cdr3_aa: CSARGTAYSYEQYF
v_call: TRBV20-1
d_call: NA
j_call: TRBJ2-7
cdr3_length: 14
clone_size: many

cdr3_nt: TGTGCCAGCAGCTTTGCAGGGGCGAGGGACGAGCAGTACTTC
cdr3_aa: CASSFAGARDEQYF
v_call: TRBV7-9
d_call: NA
j_call: TRBJ2-7
cdr3_length: 14
clone_size: few

cdr3_nt: TGCGCCAGCAGCCAAGGGACTAGGGGAGATACGCAGTATTTT
cdr3_aa: CASSQGTRGDTQYF
v_call: TRBV5-1
d_call: TRBD2
j_call: TRBJ2-3
cdr3_length: 14
clone_size: many

cdr3_nt: TGCAGTGCTAGAGGACTAGCGGGCCCCTACAATGAGCAGTTCTTC
cdr3_aa: CSARGLAGPYNEQFF
v_call: TRBV20-1
d_call: TRBD2
j_call: TRBJ2-1
cdr3_length: 15
clone_size: few

cdr3_nt: TGTACCAGCAGTTTGAAAGTGACCCTTTTGGGCTCTGGGGCCAACGTCCTGACTTTC
cdr3_aa: CTSSLKVTLLGSGANVLTF
v_call: TRBV12-3/TRBV12-4
d_call: NA
j_call: TRBJ2-6
cdr3_length: 19
clone_size: few

cdr3_nt: TGTGCCAGCAGCCAAGTAGGACTAGCCTTGTACAATGAGCAGTTCTTC
cdr3_aa: CASSQVGLALYNEQFF
v_call: TRBV14
d_call: TRBD2
j_call: TRBJ2-1
cdr3_length: 16
clone_size: few

cdr3_nt: TGTGCCAGCAGCTCTACTACCGTGAACACCGGGGAGCTGTTTTTT
cdr3_aa: CASSSTTVNTGELFF
v_call: TRBV7-9
d_call: NA
j_call: TRBJ2-2
cdr3_length: 15
clone_size: many

cdr3_nt: TGTGCCAGCAGGGGCCCCAGGGGAAATGGCTACACCTTC
cdr3_aa: CASRGPRGNGYTF
v_call: TRBV28
d_call: NA
j_call: TRBJ1-2
cdr3_length: 13
clone_size: many

cdr3_nt: TGCAGTGCTCCCGCACAGCTTAGCTCCTACAATGAGCAGTTCTTC
cdr3_aa: CSAPAQLSSYNEQFF
v_call: TRBV20-1
d_call: NA
j_call: TRBJ2-1
cdr3_length: 15
clone_size: many

cdr3_nt: TGTGCCAGCAGTCAGGGACGGTCCGCTAACGAGCAGTACTTC
cdr3_aa: CASSQGRSANEQYF
v_call: TRBV25-1
d_call: NA
j_call: TRBJ2-7
cdr3_length: 14
clone_size: few

cdr3_nt: TGTGCCAGCAGACCAGGGGAGGCGTATGGCTACACCTTC
cdr3_aa: CASRPGEAYGYTF
v_call: TRBV27
d_call: NA
j_call: TRBJ1-2
cdr3_length: 13
clone_size: many

cdr3_nt: TGCAGCGCTTCGGACTTTTCAAGCTCCTACGAGCAGTACTTC
cdr3_aa: CSASDFSSSYEQYF
v_call: TRBV29-1
d_call: NA
j_call: TRBJ2-7
cdr3_length: 14
clone_size: many

cdr3_nt: TGTGCCAGCAGCGGGGACAGCTATGGCTACACCTTC
cdr3_aa: CASSGDSYGYTF
v_call: TRBV7-2
d_call: TRBD1
j_call: TRBJ1-2
cdr3_length: 12
clone_size: many

cdr3_nt: TGTGCCAGCAGCCAAGTGGTGGGGCAGTGGGAAAAACTGTTTTTT
cdr3_aa: CASSQVVGQWEKLFF
v_call: TRBV3-1
d_call: NA
j_call: TRBJ1-4
cdr3_length: 15
clone_size: many